The clone carrying this T cell receptor (beta chain) was found many times. The antigen is unknown. It was with unique molecular identifiers that the TCRbeta library was prepared. TCRdb fed the PCR reads into MiXCR, producing one record per CDR3 protein. The table records over 90,000 distinct CDR3 sequences, under 9% of them present only once. The data stem from a study of T-cell reconstitution after alpha-beta-depleted transplantation in children. Study findings and constraints: Most T-cell counts and diversity one year after the transplant came from T cells that were newly produced. Day-60 TCRbeta diversity that was high in some patients was derived from surviving recipient T cells and thymic progenitors. Alpha-beta T cells present about two months after transplant were reported to originate from several hundred expanded graft clones.

Looked up from germline, CDR1 is SGHRS and CDR2 is YFSETQ. Trimming cost V 0 bases and J 5 bases; bases outside gene matches: 5. This CDR3 is built from 14 residues. This clonotype was sampled from a boy under 10 years old with acute lymphoblastic leukemia, due to receive a stem cell transplant. The sequenced sample was PBMCs, obtained before TCRalphabeta/CD19-depleted stem cell transplant. The V and J genes are TRBV5-1 and TRBJ2-7; 7 nucleotides line up with TRBD1. The CDR3, as DNA: TGCGCCAGCAGCTTGGAGGGGGCCAGGCACGAGCAGTACTTC. This gives the protein CASSLEGARHEQYF.